This entry lists 29 T cell receptor beta chains sequenced from one sample in a study of T cell changes during pregnancy in multiple sclerosis. The protocol was immunoSEQ multiplex PCR, while the TCRdb copy is restricted to in-frame clones and leaves out a portion. The repertoire holds tens of thousands of clones, with about 90% as singletons. The sample was peripheral blood, taken before pregnancy. Receptor source: a female donor with multiple sclerosis, enrolled in a pregnancy study.

V and J are TRBV6-6 and TRBJ2-7; perhaps TRBD2 as D (6 bases). Germline CDR1 and CDR2: MNHNY and SVGAGI (reference sequence). This CDR3 is 12 amino acids long. Trimming shortened V by 6 bases and J by 6 bases, and 12 bases separated the two germline ends. CDR3 nucleotide sequence: TGTGCCAGCAGCCTACAAGCGGGCGAGCAGTACTTC. It is translated as CASSLQAGEQYF.

The chain employs TRBV7-8 and TRBJ2-5, with TRBD2 matching over 13 bases. Germline V gene lookup returns CDR1 SGHVS and CDR2 FQNEAQ. With 5 bases clipped from V and 4 bases from J, the junction kept 10 bases outside the gene matches. This CDR3 has 17 residues. The CDR3 bases are TGTGCCAGCAGCCTCGGACTAGCGGGAGTATTGGCAGAGACCCAGTACTTC. Protein product: CASSLGLAGVLAETQYF. Full variable domain (remainder filled in from reference TRBV7-8 and TRBJ2-5): GAGVSQSPRYKVAKRGQDVALRCDPISGHVSLFWYQQALGQGPEFLTYFQNEAQLDKSGLPSDRFFAERPEGSVSTLKIQRTQQEDSAVYLCASSLGLAGVLAETQYFGPGTRLLVL.

The V gene is TRBV29-1, the J gene TRBJ2-5; 8 bases fit TRBD2. CDR1 and CDR2 (germline): SQVTM, ANQGSEA. Trimming removed 5 bases from V and 5 bases from J; junction bases left unmatched: 7. The CDR3 runs to 13 residues. The DNA for the CDR3 is TGCAGCGTTCGAGCGGGAGTATTGGAGACCCAGTACTTC. Protein sequence: CSVRAGVLETQYF.

This chain joins TRBV6-5 and TRBJ1-1, with D tentatively TRBD1 (6 bases). V was cut by 6 bases and J by 6 bases, with 14 bases left in between. Germline V gene data show CDR1 as MNHEY and CDR2 as SVGAGI. This CDR3 has 13 residues. The CDR3 sequence: CASSDAGASEAFF. CDR3 coding DNA: TGTGCCAGCAGCGACGCAGGGGCTTCTGAAGCTTTCTTT.

This chain uses TRBV10-3 with TRBJ2-7, with 11 bases aligning to TRBD2. V shed 7 bases and J 2 bases; nucleotides not matched to a gene: 4. The CDR3 contains 14 residues. The germline gives CDR1 ENHRY, CDR2 SYGVKD. CDR3 DNA: TGTGCCATCATGGGGACTAGCGGAACCTACGAGCAGTACTTC. Protein sequence: CAIMGTSGTYEQYF.

V gene TRBV5-1 combines with J gene TRBJ2-1; 11 bases match TRBD2. Germline lookup yields CDR1 SGHRS and CDR2 YFSETQ. V shed 7 bases, J shed 10 bases, and the junction held 4 bases outside the gene matches. The CDR3 has 12 amino acids. DNA for the CDR3: TGCGCCAGCGGTCTAGCGGGAGGCGAGCAGTTCTTC. Translating gives CASGLAGGEQFF.

Regarding this clone: The junction and the germline gene differ at one end; a read error may be behind it. The chain recombines TRBV7-7 with TRBJ1-6; tentatively, D is TRBD1 (6 bases). The germline V gene encodes CDR1 SSHAT and CDR2 FNYEAQ (reference sequence). This CDR3 comprises 13 residues. For the CDR3, the DNA is TGTGCTAGCAGCGCCGTTGGGGGCTCACCCCTCCACTTT. Encoded protein: CASSAVGGSPLHF.

The chain has TRBV13 and TRBJ2-3, with 12 bases identical to TRBD1. V lost 1 base, J lost 4 bases, and 3 bases stayed unmatched. The germline gives CDR1 PRHDT, CDR2 FYEKMQ (reference sequence). The CDR3 contains 16 residues. The CDR3 here is CASSLAGQGAADTQYF. CDR3 in DNA: TGTGCCAGCAGCTTAGCGGGACAGGGGGCTGCAGATACGCAGTATTTT.

This clone was seen just once. This sequence joins TRBV7-2 and TRBJ1-2; possibly TRBD1 for D (6 bases). Germline V gene sequence: CDR1 SGHTA, CDR2 FQGNSA. This CDR3 has 13 residues. Between the trimmed V and J ends, which lost 4 bases and 4 bases, there was a span of 10 bases. The CDR3 loop is CASSYQGPYGYTF. As DNA, the CDR3 is TGTGCCAGCAGCTACCAGGGGCCCTATGGCTACACCTTC.

The chain has TRBV18 and TRBJ1-5; 9 nucleotides align to TRBD1. V shed 6 bases and J 6 bases; nucleotides not matched to a gene: 18. This CDR3 has 18 residues. The germline V gene has CDR1 KGHSH and CDR2 LQKENI. The chain's CDR3 is CASSEKQGASLFSQPQHF. CDR3 nucleotide sequence: TGTGCCAGCTCGGAAAAACAGGGGGCGTCCCTGTTTAGTCAGCCCCAGCATTTT.

CDR3 sequence reads: CASSPGQGTNTEAFF. In DNA, the CDR3 is TGTGCCAGCAGCCCAGGACAGGGAACGAACACTGAAGCTTTCTTT. V is TRBV7-9 and J is TRBJ1-1; TRBD1 agrees at 8 bases. The V gene end was trimmed by 5 bases and the J gene end by 1 base; junction bases not matched to a gene: 6. Germline V gene data show CDR1 as SEHNR and CDR2 as FQNEAQ (reference sequence). The length of the CDR3 is 15 residues.

The CDR3 DNA reads TGTGCCAGCTCCAAGCTGGACACCGGGGAGCTGTTTTTT. Its protein is CASSKLDTGELFF. The V gene is TRBV14, the J gene TRBJ2-2, with no clear D. CDR1 is SGHDN and CDR2 is FVKESK in the germline V gene. CDR3 length: 13 amino acids. Between the trimmed V and J ends, which lost 8 bases and 3 bases, there was a span of 10 bases.

The V gene is TRBV28, the J gene TRBJ2-1; 7 bases are shared with TRBD2. V shed 2 bases, J shed 2 bases, and the junction held 3 bases outside the gene matches. CDR1 MDHEN and CDR2 SYDVKM come from the germline V gene. CDR3 size: 15 residues. The CDR3, as DNA: TGTGCCAGCAGTTTAGTTCTAGCGGCCTACAATGAGCAGTTCTTC. Translated: CASSLVLAAYNEQFF. Together with reference TRBV28 and TRBJ2-1, the CDR3 gives the full variable domain: DVKVTQSSRYLVKRTGEKVFLECVQDMDHENMFWYRQDPGLGLRLIYFSYDVKMKEKGDIPEGYSVSREKKERFSLILESASTNQTSMYLCASSLVLAAYNEQFFGPGTRLTVL.

V usage is TRBV28 and J usage is TRBJ2-7, with TRBD2 matching over 7 bases. The CDR3 covers 14 residues. CDR1 is MDHEN, CDR2 SYDVKM, per germline. The J segment lost 6 bases and the V segment lost 5 bases, leaving 10 bases of the junction unmatched. This CDR3 is CASSRQLGGGEQYF. CDR3 sequence (DNA): TGTGCCAGCAGTCGACAGTTAGGCGGGGGCGAGCAGTACTTC.

J is TRBJ1-2 and V is TRBV19, with unresolved D. There are 12 residues in the CDR3. Trimming stripped 1 base from V and 8 bases from J, with 8 bases between. Germline CDR1 and CDR2: LNHDA and SQIVND (reference sequence). The CDR3 loop reads CASSIGGIGYTF. CDR3 in DNA: TGTGCCAGTAGTATAGGAGGGATCGGCTACACCTTC.

The rearrangement links TRBV5-1 to TRBJ2-1, with TRBD2 matching over 9 bases. The CDR3 is made up of 18 amino acids. V lost 0 bases, J lost 8 bases, and 15 bases stayed unmatched. The germline CDR1 and CDR2 sequences are SGHRS and YFSETQ. CDR3 loop: CASSLEWSGGRVGHEQFF. CDR3 bases: TGCGCCAGCAGCTTGGAGTGGAGCGGCGGGAGGGTGGGCCATGAGCAGTTCTTC. Full variable domain (rest looked up from reference TRBV5-1 and TRBJ2-1): KAGVTQTPRYLIKTRGQQVTLSCSPISGHRSVSWYQQTPGQGLQFLFEYFSETQRNKGNFPGRFSGRQFSNSRSEMNVSTLELGDSALYLCASSLEWSGGRVGHEQFFGPGTRLTVL.

This clone was seen only once. The rearrangement uses TRBV27 and TRBJ1-1; D possibly corresponds to TRBD1 (5 bases). Germline assignment: CDR1 MNHEY and CDR2 SMNVEV (reference sequence). V was shortened by 6 bases and J by 4 bases, with 18 bases between the two germline ends. This CDR3 has 15 residues. The DNA of the CDR3 is TGTGCCAGCAGAAGACCGACAGAGAAGAGCACTGAAGCTTTCTTT. Its translation: CASRRPTEKSTEAFF.

V gene TRBV10-3 combines with J gene TRBJ1-4, with D perhaps matching TRBD1 (6 bases). Germline V gives CDR1 ENHRY, CDR2 SYGVKD. Deletions cut 6 bases from V and 5 bases from J, with 10 bases between. This CDR3 comprises 13 residues. The CDR3 region is CAIRQGPNEKLFF. CDR3 bases: TGTGCCATCAGGCAGGGGCCCAATGAAAAACTGTTTTTT.

The gene calls are TRBV7-9 and TRBJ2-7, with 10 bases lining up with TRBD1. V shed 3 bases and J 4 bases; nucleotides not matched to a gene: 6. The CDR3 extends over 15 amino acids. The germline V gene encodes CDR1 SEHNR and CDR2 FQNEAQ (reference sequence). CDR3 coding DNA: TGTGCCAGCAGCTTCGGGACAGGGGACAAGTACGAGCAGTACTTC. Translation: CASSFGTGDKYEQYF. Full variable domain (outside the CDR3, taken from reference TRBV7-9 and TRBJ2-7): DTGVSQNPRHKITKRGQNVTFRCDPISEHNRLYWYRQTLGQGPEFLTYFQNEAQLEKSRLLSDRFSAERPKGSFSTLEIQRTEQGDSAMYLCASSFGTGDKYEQYFGPGTRLTVT.

As concerns this clone: The junction does not match germline at one end; this may be a read error. V and J are TRBV7-7 and TRBJ2-1, with 10 bases aligning to TRBD2. Germline V CDR1 and CDR2: SSHAT, FNYEAQ (reference sequence). This CDR3 is built from 14 residues. This chain's CDR3 is CASSFSSGSNEQFF. The DNA for the CDR3 is TGTGCTAGCAGTTTTTCTAGCGGGAGTAATGAGCAGTTCTTC.

The chain carries TRBV19 and TRBJ2-3; 10 positions agree with TRBD2. CDR3 size: 14 residues. V was pared by 8 bases and J by 2 bases, with 4 bases of the junction left unmatched. From germline, CDR1 is LNHDA and CDR2 SQIVND (reference sequence). Written as DNA, the CDR3 is TGTGCCAGTTCGACTAGCGGGCTCACAGATACGCAGTATTTT. Its protein is CASSTSGLTDTQYF.

This chain joins TRBV29-1 and TRBJ2-7; 7 nucleotides line up with TRBD2. Germline V gene data show CDR1 as SQVTM and CDR2 as ANQGSEA. Trimming removed 4 bases from V and 5 bases from J; junction bases left unmatched: 5. CDR3 length: 12 residues. The CDR3 region is CSVAGRYDEQYF. The CDR3 region has the DNA TGCAGCGTTGCCGGGAGGTATGACGAGCAGTACTTC.

The rearrangement links TRBV2 to TRBJ2-3, with TRBD1 identical over 7 bases. CDR1 is SNHLY and CDR2 is FYNNEI in the germline V gene. Trimming removed 4 bases from V and 3 bases from J; junction bases left unmatched: 4. The CDR3 runs 14 residues. This CDR3 reads CASSAGRGTDTQYF. For the CDR3, the DNA is TGTGCCAGCAGTGCGGGCAGGGGGACAGATACGCAGTATTTT.

The V and J genes are TRBV30 and TRBJ2-7, with 11 positions matching TRBD2. This CDR3 comprises 20 residues. The trim removed 2 bases at V and 7 bases at J, leaving 25 bases unmatched. Germline CDR1 reads GTSNPN; CDR2 reads SVGIG (reference sequence). DNA of the CDR3: TGTGCCTGGAGTAACGACCGCACGTTTGCCCCACTAGCGGGGGCATCAGAGCAGTACTTC. Translation: CAWSNDRTFAPLAGASEQYF.

CDR3 amino acids: CASSPPLREQYF. DNA of the CDR3: TGTGCCAGCAGCCCCCCCCTACGGGAGCAGTACTTC. J is TRBJ2-7 and V is TRBV11-2; no reliable D call. The germline V gene has CDR1 SGHAT and CDR2 FQNNGV. V lost 5 bases and J lost 7, with 12 bases in between. The CDR3 length is 12 residues.

This chain connects TRBV27 to TRBJ1-5, with a possible D match to TRBD1 (6 bases). In germline, CDR1 is MNHEY, CDR2 SMNVEV (reference sequence). The CDR3 runs 17 residues. Between the trimmed V and J ends, which lost 6 bases and 0 bases, there was a span of 18 bases. The CDR3 spells CASSPGQINSSNQPQHF. Written as DNA, the CDR3 is TGTGCCAGCAGCCCAGGACAGATTAACAGTAGCAATCAGCCCCAGCATTTT.

The rearrangement links TRBV21-1 to TRBJ2-7; the table calls TRBD1, which could not be checked here. TRBV21-1 is annotated as a pseudogene. CDR3 length: 15 amino acids. CDR3 protein: CASSKIEDIPYEQYF. Written as DNA, the CDR3 is TGTGCCAGCAGCAAAATCGAGGACATTCCCTACGAGCAGTACTTC.

This sequence joins TRBV14 and TRBJ1-2; D gene unclear. Germline V gene data show CDR1 as SGHDN and CDR2 as FVKESK. The CDR3 is 13 amino acids. V was cut by 1 base and J by 5 bases, with 8 bases left in between. This CDR3 is CASSQASRYGYTF. As DNA, the CDR3 is TGTGCCAGCAGCCAAGCCTCCCGGTATGGCTACACCTTC.

The V gene is TRBV28, the J gene TRBJ2-3; D gene uncertain. The CDR3 is made up of 12 amino acids. From germline, CDR1 is MDHEN and CDR2 SYDVKM. The V end lost 4 bases, the J end lost 1 base, and 3 bases lay between the germline ends. CDR3 in amino acids: CASSSGTDTQYF. The CDR3 bases are TGTGCCAGCAGTTCCGGCACAGATACGCAGTATTTT.